One sample yielded the 6 T cell receptor beta chains listed below, sequenced in a study of blood T cells in healthy people across ages. A J-beta primer mix and a sample-barcoded 5' primer were used in a second PCR of about 7 to 11 cycles. Each CDR3 protein is one row after TCRdb ran MiXCR on the 5' RACE reads. The table includes 600,000 to 1,000,000 distinct CDR3 sequences, roughly 64% detected once. The sample consisted of blood. The receptors were gathered from a man aged 30 to 39 in good health.

V and J are TRBV27 and TRBJ2-1; TRBD2 aligns across 14 bases. This CDR3 has 16 amino acids. Per germline, CDR1 MNHEY and CDR2 SMNVEV (reference sequence). Trimming at V came to 5 bases and at J to 8 bases, leaving 8 bases not matched to a gene. CDR3 coding DNA: TGTGCCAGCAGTCCCCTGACTAGCGGGGGGGCTGATGAGCAGTTCTTC. Translation gives CASSPLTSGGADEQFF.

This chain connects TRBV7-9 to TRBJ2-5, with TRBD2 as a possible D gene (6 bases). The CDR3 contains 16 residues. V was pared by 3 bases and J by 4 bases, with 18 bases between. Germline V gene data show CDR1 as SEHNR and CDR2 as FQNEAQ (reference sequence). CDR3 protein: CASSFGRQGIGETQYF. In DNA form, the CDR3 reads TGTGCCAGCAGCTTTGGGAGGCAAGGTATAGGAGAGACCCAGTACTTC.

This clonotype was detected only once. The chain carries TRBV30 and TRBJ1-1; 7 positions agree with TRBD1. The CDR3 consists of 13 residues. J was trimmed by 4 bases and V by 3 bases; bases with no gene match: 5. CDR1 is GTSNPN and CDR2 is SVGIG in the germline V gene (reference sequence). CDR3 DNA sequence: TGTGCCTGGAGGTGGGGACAGCGCACTGAAGCTTTCTTT. Translation: CAWRWGQRTEAFF.

The V and J genes are TRBV10-3 and TRBJ2-1; 7 nucleotides match TRBD1. The V segment lost 3 bases and the J segment 7 bases; nucleotides outside the gene matches: 12. This CDR3 is built from 16 residues. Looked up from germline, CDR1 is ENHRY and CDR2 is SYGVKD. The CDR3: CAISEPRDSRQNEQFF. The CDR3 DNA sequence: TGTGCCATCAGTGAACCCCGGGACAGTCGCCAAAATGAGCAGTTCTTC.

This clonotype was observed a handful of times. This chain joins TRBV7-2 and TRBJ1-5; D perhaps matches TRBD1 (5 bases). Trimming took 2 bases from V and 1 from J, leaving 15 bases between them. Germline loops: CDR1 SGHTA, CDR2 FQGNSA. The CDR3 sequence is 17 residues long. The CDR3 sequence is CASSLIPGAWSNQPQHF. The DNA for the CDR3 is TGTGCCAGCAGCTTAATCCCCGGGGCTTGGAGCAATCAGCCCCAGCATTTT.

In this sample, this clonotype turned up a few times. The chain has TRBV12-3 or TRBV12-4 and TRBJ1-1; no clear D gene. This CDR3 spans 14 amino acids. V shed 3 bases and J shed 1 base, with 9 bases lying between them. The DNA of the CDR3 is TGTGCCAGCAGTTTTCTGCAAAAGAACACTGAAGCTTTCTTT. It codes for CASSFLQKNTEAFF.